The rows below give T cell receptor beta chains drawn from one sample of a study of shared clonotypes between healthy human individuals. Assay used: immunoSEQ multiplex PCR; TCRdb lists only in-frame clones, some missing. The sample yields over 2 million clones, less than 95% seen once. The sequenced sample consisted of naive CD4+ T cells from PBMCs. These receptors all stem from a man younger than 35 in good health. Some clones in this sample may be carry-over from other donors' samples. Each CDR3 is given with its conserved first and last residue. A D gene is named only where the DNA matches it firmly. Clone size is stated in some rows and not others, as once, few, many or a class when expanded.

V	size	D	J	DNA	CDR3
TRBV28	once	TRBD1	TRBJ1-4	TGTGCCAGCAGCACCCGACAGGGAGTTAATGAAAAACTGTTTTTT	CASSTRQGVNEKLFF
TRBV7-8	once	.	TRBJ2-5	TGTGCCAGCAGCTTTAATTCGGGAGAGACCCAGTACTTC	CASSFNSGETQYF
TRBV6-5	.	TRBD1	TRBJ1-1	TGTGCCAGCAGCTTTTTCCGGGACAGGGGCGAAGCTTTCTTT	CASSFFRDRGEAFF
TRBV30	.	.	TRBJ2-5	TGTGCCTGGAGTTCGGCGGTGGTGACCCAGTACTTC	CAWSSAVVTQYF
TRBV10-1	.	.	TRBJ1-5	TGCGCCAGCAGTGACTCGGGGAATCAGCCCCAGCATTTT	CASSDSGNQPQHF
TRBV7-6	.	TRBD2	TRBJ2-2	TGTGCCAGCAGCTCCCGGACTAGCGGGAGTACCGGGGAGCTGTTTTTT	CASSSRTSGSTGELFF
TRBV7-3	.	.	TRBJ2-5	TGTGCCAGCAGCTTAAGCGGCAGCCAAGAGACCCAGTACTTC	CASSLSGSQETQYF
TRBV19	.	.	TRBJ2-1	TGTGCCAGTTCCCTAGCCGCCTACAATGAGCAGTTCTTC	CASSLAAYNEQFF
TRBV28	once	TRBD1	TRBJ2-5	TGTGCCACCTCGTGGGACAGACGCAACCAAGAGACCCAGTACTTC	CATSWDRRNQETQYF
TRBV5-4	.	TRBD1	TRBJ2-1	TGTGCCAGCAGCACACCCGGGACAGGGAACAATGAGCAGTTCTTC	CASSTPGTGNNEQFF
TRBV11-3	.	.	TRBJ1-1	TGTGCCAGCAGCTATCTGACAGGGAACACTGAAGCTTTCTTT	CASSYLTGNTEAFF
TRBV6-1	.	.	TRBJ1-3	TGTGCCAGCAGTGAAGCGGATCCAAGATCGACCTGGTACACCATATATTTT	CASSEADPRSTWYTIYF
TRBV12-1	.	.	TRBJ2-7	TGTGCCAGCAGCCGTGGGTCGGTCGGAGCCTACGAGCAGTACTTC	CASSRGSVGAYEQYF
TRBV5-1	.	.	TRBJ2-3	TGCGCCAGCAGCTTGGGACCGGGGGGCACAGATACGCAGTATTTT	CASSLGPGGTDTQYF
TRBV2	few	TRBD1	TRBJ1-4	TGTGCCAGCCGGGACAGGGTCATTGAAAAACTGTTTTTT	CASRDRVIEKLFF
TRBV2	.	TRBD1	TRBJ1-4	TGTGCCACCGGAGACAGGGGGCCTGCAACTAATGAAAAACTGTTTTTT	CATGDRGPATNEKLFF
TRBV6-1	.	TRBD1	TRBJ1-1	TGTGCCAGCAGCCCGGGACAGGGAACTTTCTTT	CASSPGQGTFF
TRBV18	once	TRBD1	TRBJ2-7	TGTGCCAGCTCAACGGGACAGGGGGGGAGGTACGAGCAGTACTTC	CASSTGQGGRYEQYF
TRBV2	.	.	TRBJ1-1	TGTGCCAGCGGTGAACAGGGCTTATTGAACACTGAAGCTTTCTTT	CASGEQGLLNTEAFF
TRBV6-1	.	.	TRBJ1-1	TGTGCCAGCAGTGAGCAACCGGGGGCGAACACTGAAGCTTTCTTT	CASSEQPGANTEAFF
TRBV5-1	.	.	TRBJ1-4	TGCGCCAGCAGCTTAGGTGTCAGACATGAAAAACTGTTTTTT	CASSLGVRHEKLFF
TRBV5-1	.	.	TRBJ2-1	TGCGCCAGCAGCTTGCCCCTGGTGTCAGTAGGACTCTACAATGAGCAGTTCTTC	CASSLPLVSVGLYNEQFF
TRBV7-6	.	.	TRBJ1-2	TGTGCCAGCAGCCTGGACCTTAACTATGGCTACACCTTC	CASSLDLNYGYTF
TRBV6-6	.	TRBD2	TRBJ2-7	TGTGCCAGCAGTTACTCGTCTAGCGGGGTATACGAGCAGTACTTC	CASSYSSSGVYEQYF
TRBV28	few	.	TRBJ1-1	TGTGCCAGCAGTTTTCTAGGGGCAGCTTTCTTT	CASSFLGAAFF